This T cell receptor beta chain comes out of a study of T cell repertoires in cytomegalovirus infection (dated by TCRdb to the late 2010s). About the study as a whole: The HLA type of each donor mattered for the analysis, because public TCR beta signatures pointed to carriage of CMV infection along with the matching HLA type. Here is what the overall study found, with its caveats: In both this cohort and an independent cohort of 300 to 450 donors, the cumulative frequency of public TCR beta family members distinguished carriers of CMV infection plus the relevant HLA type. The ex vivo response was dominated by HLA-C-restricted CMV-specific TCR beta clonotypes, which also provided the single most frequent clonotype in two of eight donors.

V loses 1 base, J loses 7 bases, and the germline ends lie 10 bases apart. From its cysteine to its phenylalanine, the CDR3 spans 14 amino acids. This entry keeps only the CDR3 DNA: 42 bases, framed from base 1. Via the germline V gene, CDR1 is SGHTA and CDR2 FQGNSA. This clonotype was recorded at least ten times. No antigen is known for it. Base-call qualities are not available, and no considerably larger clone is one nucleotide away. Sequencing was carried out with an Illumina HiSeq 1500. TCRdb cleaned the public reads at Q25 with fastp, built clones with MiXCR and kept in-frame beta chains. One record per CDR3 amino acid sequence lists the most common genes and DNA. This sample comprises about 300,000 distinct CDR3 sequences, around 10% of them detected only once. 2% to 3% of the sample is taken by the ten largest.

This sequence uses TRBV7-2 and TRBJ1-4; TRBD1 is a possible D gene, resting on 5 matching bases. The source of this sequence is a human donor in good health (CMV status not recorded). Some clones in this sample may be carry-over from other donors' samples. Sequencing input: PBMCs. The CDR3 protein sequence reads: CASSLGGSSEKLFF. The nucleotide sequence is TGTGCCAGCAGCTTAGGGGGGAGTAGTGAAAAACTGTTTTTT.